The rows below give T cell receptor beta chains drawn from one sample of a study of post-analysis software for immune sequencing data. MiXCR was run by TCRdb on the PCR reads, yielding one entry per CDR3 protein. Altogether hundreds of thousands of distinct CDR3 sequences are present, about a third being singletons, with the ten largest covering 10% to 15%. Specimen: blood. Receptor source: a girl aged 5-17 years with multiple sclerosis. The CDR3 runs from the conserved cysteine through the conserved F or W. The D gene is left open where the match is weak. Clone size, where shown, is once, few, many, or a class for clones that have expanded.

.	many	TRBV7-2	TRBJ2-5	CASSLGSVRVETQYF	TGTGCCAGCAGCTTAGGTTCAGTCCGGGTCGAGACCCAGTACTTC
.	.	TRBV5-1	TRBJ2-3	CASSFRESDTQYF	TGCGCCAGCAGCTTCAGGGAATCAGATACGCAGTATTTT
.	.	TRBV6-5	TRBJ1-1	CASSATVITEAFF	TGTGCCAGCAGCGCGACAGTGATCACTGAAGCTTTCTTT
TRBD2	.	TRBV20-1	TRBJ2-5	CSARVGTSGASGRETQYF	TGCAGTGCTAGAGTCGGGACTAGCGGGGCATCCGGGAGGGAGACCCAGTACTTC
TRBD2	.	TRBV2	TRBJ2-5	CASSESPSWGSGDQETQYF	TGTGCCAGCAGTGAATCTCCATCCTGGGGTAGCGGGGACCAAGAGACCCAGTACTTC
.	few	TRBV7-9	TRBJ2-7	CASSFRTVAGGGEQYF	TGTGCCAGCAGCTTCCGAACCGTGGCGGGCGGAGGGGAGCAGTACTTC
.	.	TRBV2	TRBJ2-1	CASSEGAWDYNEQFF	TGTGCCAGCAGTGAGGGGGCCTGGGACTACAATGAGCAGTTCTTC
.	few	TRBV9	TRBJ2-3	CASSVEGSADTQYF	TGTGCCAGCAGCGTAGAGGGTAGTGCAGATACGCAGTATTTT
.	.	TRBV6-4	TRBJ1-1	CASGAQRGKDTEAFF	TGTGCCAGCGGAGCTCAACGGGGGAAGGACACTGAAGCTTTCTTT
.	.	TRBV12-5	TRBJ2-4	CASGLGTKNIQYF	TGTGCTAGTGGTTTGGGGACCAAAAACATTCAGTACTTC
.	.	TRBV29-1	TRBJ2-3	CSVEEGRWGRGTDTQYF	TGCAGCGTTGAAGAGGGGAGGTGGGGGCGCGGCACAGATACGCAGTATTTT
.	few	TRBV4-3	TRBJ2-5	CASSQDPGRKETQYF	TGCGCCAGCAGCCAAGACCCGGGGAGAAAAGAGACCCAGTACTTC
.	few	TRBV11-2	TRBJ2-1	CASSLESGALSEQFF	TGTGCCAGCAGCTTAGAATCGGGGGCGCTTAGTGAGCAGTTCTTC
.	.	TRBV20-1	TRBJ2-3	CSARDRHTDTQYF	TGCAGTGCTAGAGATAGGCACACAGATACGCAGTATTTT
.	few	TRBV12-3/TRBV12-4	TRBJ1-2	CASSFLRASAPYGYTF	TGTGCCAGCAGTTTTCTCAGAGCCAGCGCGCCCTATGGCTACACCTTC
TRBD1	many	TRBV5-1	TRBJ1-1	CASSSAGGYAEAFF	TGCGCCAGCAGCTCAGCAGGGGGCTACGCTGAAGCTTTCTTT
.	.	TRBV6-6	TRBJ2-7	CASRRQGLSYEQYF	TGTGCCAGCAGGCGACAGGGACTCTCCTACGAGCAGTACTTC
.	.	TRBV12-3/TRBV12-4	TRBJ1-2	CASSLAPGTNYGYTF	TGTGCCAGCAGTTTAGCGCCAGGGACCAACTATGGCTACACCTTC
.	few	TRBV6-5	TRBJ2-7	CASSYSIGGVSAYEQYF	TGTGCCAGCAGTTACTCGATCGGTGGGGTGTCGGCCTACGAGCAGTACTTC